A selection of T cell receptor beta chains follows, all from one sample in a study of T cell changes during pregnancy in multiple sclerosis. Generated by immunoSEQ multiplex PCR, the TCRdb table keeps only in-frame clones and is missing some. This table holds about 30,000 clones, around 89% found once. Sequencing used CD4+ T cells from peripheral blood mononuclear cells, obtained in the first trimester of pregnancy. Receptor source: a female donor in good health, enrolled as a control in a pregnancy study. CDR3s include the opening cysteine and the closing phenylalanine or tryptophan. A D gene is named only where the DNA matches it firmly. The size of a clone is reported for some rows only, either as once, few or many, or as a class for expanded clones.

CDR3aa: CASSPKSQGSALAKNIQYF
CDR3nt: TGTGCCAGCTCACCAAAGAGTCAGGGATCGGCATTGGCCAAAAACATTCAGTACTTC
abundance: -
v_gene: TRBV18
j_gene: TRBJ2-4
d_gene: -

CDR3aa: CASGWRGGAETQYF
CDR3nt: TGTGCCAGCGGTTGGCGCGGGGGCGCGGAGACCCAGTACTTC
abundance: once
v_gene: TRBV28
j_gene: TRBJ2-5
d_gene: -

CDR3aa: CASSSSGSYQETQYF
CDR3nt: TGTGCCAGCAGCTCTAGCGGGTCGTACCAAGAGACCCAGTACTTC
abundance: -
v_gene: TRBV5-4
j_gene: TRBJ2-5
d_gene: TRBD2

CDR3aa: CASTRTGGGYEQYF
CDR3nt: TGTGCCAGCACCAGAACAGGGGGCGGCTACGAGCAGTACTTC
abundance: -
v_gene: TRBV6-5
j_gene: TRBJ2-7
d_gene: TRBD1

CDR3aa: CASSHPYGRGLSYEQYF
CDR3nt: TGCGCCAGCAGCCATCCCTACGGGCGGGGGTTATCCTACGAGCAGTACTTC
abundance: -
v_gene: TRBV4-1
j_gene: TRBJ2-7
d_gene: TRBD2

CDR3aa: CASSQVPGGTYNEQFF
CDR3nt: TGCGCCAGCAGCCAAGTTCCAGGGGGCACCTACAATGAGCAGTTCTTC
abundance: -
v_gene: TRBV4-3
j_gene: TRBJ2-1
d_gene: TRBD1

CDR3aa: CSAVRGGEQYF
CDR3nt: TGCAGTGCCGTGCGGGGGGGGGAGCAGTACTTC
abundance: -
v_gene: TRBV20-1
j_gene: TRBJ2-7
d_gene: TRBD2

CDR3aa: CSVGQGSTDTQYF
CDR3nt: TGCAGCGTAGGACAGGGTAGCACAGATACGCAGTATTTT
abundance: -
v_gene: TRBV29-1
j_gene: TRBJ2-3
d_gene: TRBD1

CDR3aa: CASSDNSGGYGYTF
CDR3nt: TGTGCCAGCAGTGATAATTCAGGGGGCTATGGCTACACCTTC
abundance: -
v_gene: TRBV25-1
j_gene: TRBJ1-2
d_gene: TRBD1

CDR3aa: CASSTGEVLETQYF
CDR3nt: TGTGCCAGCAGTACAGGGGAGGTGCTGGAGACCCAGTACTTC
abundance: -
v_gene: TRBV27
j_gene: TRBJ2-5
d_gene: -

CDR3aa: CASGGGVGETQYF
CDR3nt: TGTGCCAGCGGAGGGGGCGTGGGAGAGACCCAGTACTTC
abundance: -
v_gene: TRBV7-9
j_gene: TRBJ2-5
d_gene: -

CDR3aa: CSVEDLRQGVNEQYF
CDR3nt: TGCAGCGTTGAAGATCTTAGACAGGGGGTCAACGAGCAGTACTTC
abundance: -
v_gene: TRBV29-1
j_gene: TRBJ2-7
d_gene: TRBD1

CDR3aa: CASSLEHSSGNTIYF
CDR3nt: TGTGCCAGCAGCCTCGAACATTCCTCTGGAAACACCATATATTTT
abundance: -
v_gene: TRBV5-4
j_gene: TRBJ1-3
d_gene: -

CDR3aa: CASSFDRGGYTF
CDR3nt: TGTGCCAGCAGTTTTGACAGGGGTGGCTACACCTTC
abundance: -
v_gene: TRBV28
j_gene: TRBJ1-2
d_gene: TRBD1

CDR3aa: CASSLGGYGYTF
CDR3nt: TGTGCCAGCAGCTTAGGAGGGTATGGCTACACCTTC
abundance: -
v_gene: TRBV11-3
j_gene: TRBJ1-2
d_gene: -

CDR3aa: CASSLTSYNSPLHF
CDR3nt: TGTGCCAGCAGTCTGACATCCTATAATTCACCCCTCCACTTT
abundance: -
v_gene: TRBV28
j_gene: TRBJ1-6
d_gene: -

CDR3aa: CASTEDRGNSYEQYF
CDR3nt: TGTGCCAGCACCGAGGACAGGGGAAACTCCTACGAGCAGTACTTC
abundance: -
v_gene: TRBV5-6
j_gene: TRBJ2-7
d_gene: TRBD1

CDR3aa: CASSHGRLRGETQYF
CDR3nt: TGTGCCAGCAGCCACGGTCGTCTTAGAGGCGAGACCCAGTACTTC
abundance: -
v_gene: TRBV4-2
j_gene: TRBJ2-5
d_gene: -

CDR3aa: CASSRRQGPYEQYF
CDR3nt: TGTGCCAGCAGTCGGAGACAGGGTCCCTACGAGCAGTACTTC
abundance: -
v_gene: TRBV5-4
j_gene: TRBJ2-7
d_gene: TRBD1

CDR3aa: CASGPRGPGANVLTF
CDR3nt: TGTGCCAGCGGACCCAGGGGACCTGGGGCCAACGTCCTGACTTTC
abundance: -
v_gene: TRBV28
j_gene: TRBJ2-6
d_gene: -

CDR3aa: CASRRRREMEITEAFF
CDR3nt: TGTGCCAGCAGAAGGAGGCGGGAAATGGAGATCACTGAAGCTTTCTTT
abundance: -
v_gene: TRBV5-6
j_gene: TRBJ1-1
d_gene: -

CDR3aa: CSVVGRGEKLFF
CDR3nt: TGCAGCGTTGTAGGGAGGGGTGAAAAACTGTTTTTT
abundance: -
v_gene: TRBV29-1
j_gene: TRBJ1-4
d_gene: -

CDR3aa: CASSQDAALNQPQHF
CDR3nt: TGCGCCAGCAGCCAAGATGCAGCGCTAAATCAGCCCCAGCATTTT
abundance: -
v_gene: TRBV4-1
j_gene: TRBJ1-5
d_gene: -

CDR3aa: CASSWTGLAYEQYF
CDR3nt: TGTGCCAGCAGCTGGACGGGACTTGCCTACGAGCAGTACTTC
abundance: few
v_gene: TRBV11-2
j_gene: TRBJ2-7
d_gene: -

CDR3aa: CASSLLGYTDTQYF
CDR3nt: TGTGCCAGCAGCTTACTAGGCTACACAGATACGCAGTATTTT
abundance: -
v_gene: TRBV7-2
j_gene: TRBJ2-3
d_gene: -